Each of the 10 T cell receptor beta chains below was sequenced from the same sample in a study of T cells of healthy individuals listed by TCRdb under 2018. The library was obtained by 5' RACE. These reads were obtained on an Illumina MiSeq. The public reads were reanalyzed by TCRdb: fastp trimming at Q25, MiXCR alignment, in-frame beta chains only. Each entry merges the rows of one CDR3 protein and shows their most common DNA and genes. Across this sample there are around 40,000 distinct CDR3 sequences, with around 4.5% seen only once. The leading ten clones occupy 9% to 10% of the sample. These receptors all stem from a human donor in good health.

In its sample, this clonotype is medium-sized. The rearrangement uses TRBV7-8 and TRBJ2-3, with 9 bases that match TRBD1. The germline V gene has CDR1 SGHVS and CDR2 FQNEAQ. Germline trimming cut 7 bases from V and 6 bases from J; bases unmatched to any gene: 8. CDR3 size: 14 residues. CDR3 sequence: CASTWTGESDTQYF. CDR3 DNA: TGTGCCAGCACCTGGACAGGGGAATCCGATACGCAGTATTTT.

This clonotype was counted only a few times. The chain combines TRBV11-2 with TRBJ1-4, with 9 bases identical to TRBD1. J was trimmed by 5 bases and V by 1 base; bases with no gene match: 2. CDR3 size: 15 residues. Germline V gene lookup returns CDR1 SGHAT and CDR2 FQNNGV. The CDR3 DNA follows: TGTGCCAGCAGCTTAGGGACAGGGGAGAATGAAAAACTGTTTTTT. It specifies CASSLGTGENEKLFF.

This clonotype showed up many times. This rearrangement joins TRBV20-1 to TRBJ2-1; 8 bases map to TRBD2. V shed 0 bases, J shed 8 bases, and the junction held 9 bases outside the gene matches. The CDR3 loop spans 15 amino acids. The germline V gene has CDR1 DFQATT and CDR2 SNEGSKA (reference sequence). CDR3 in DNA: TGCAGTGCTAGAGATTTTAAGCGGGGGATATATGAGCAGTTCTTC. Protein sequence: CSARDFKRGIYEQFF.

J is TRBJ2-7 and V is TRBV27; D gene uncertain. The CDR3 has 14 residues. Germline V lookup: CDR1 MNHEY, CDR2 SMNVEV (reference sequence). V lost 4 bases, J lost 1 base, and 11 bases lay in between. The CDR3 here is CASSSAADSYEQYF. CDR3 nucleotide sequence: TGTGCCAGCAGTTCAGCTGCTGATTCCTACGAGCAGTACTTC.

This clonotype was counted ten times or more. At one end the junction does not follow the germline gene, possibly because of a read error. This chain links TRBV20-1 with TRBJ2-5; 7 positions agree with TRBD1. CDR3 length: 12 residues. From germline, CDR1 is DFQATT and CDR2 SNEGSKA (reference sequence). The CDR3 DNA reads TGCAGTGCTCGAGACAGGGATGAGACCCAGTACTTC. Encoded protein: CSARDRDETQYF.

This clonotype came up many times. The chain joins TRBV6-5 to TRBJ1-1; D may be TRBD1 (5 bases). This CDR3 is 13 amino acids long. Trimming cost V 6 bases and J 4 bases, with 12 bases left between them. Germline-derived CDR1 and CDR2 are MNHEY and SVGAGI. Written as DNA, the CDR3 is TGTGCCAGCAGATTCGCGGGGGGCACTGAAGCTTTCTTT. It is translated as CASRFAGGTEAFF.

This clonotype was found many times. V gene TRBV28 combines with J gene TRBJ2-1; 10 nucleotides align to TRBD2. Germline assignment: CDR1 MDHEN and CDR2 SYDVKM. The CDR3 is made up of 16 amino acids. Trimming removed 5 bases from V and 5 bases from J; junction bases left unmatched: 9. CDR3: CASSIRLAGGNNEQFF. The CDR3 DNA reads TGTGCCAGCAGTATCCGCTTAGCGGGAGGTAACAATGAGCAGTTCTTC.

There are many counts of this clonotype. The chain is built from TRBV20-1 and TRBJ1-2; D is uncertain. Germline V gene data show CDR1 as DFQATT and CDR2 as SNEGSKA (reference sequence). Trimming cost V 5 bases and J 3 bases, with 7 bases left between them. This CDR3 has 11 amino acids. The CDR3 coding sequence is TGCAGTGCTTTACAATACTATGGCTACACCTTC. Translation gives CSALQYYGYTF.

Regarding this clonotype: This clone may be a read error of a much larger clone one base away. The CDR3 does not end in the conserved phenylalanine or tryptophan, so this is likely a read error. DNA for the CDR3: TGTGCCAGCAGTGTAGACACAGCCTCTGGAAACACCATATATTCT. It is translated as CASSVDTASGNTIYS. The chain couples TRBV2 to TRBJ1-3, with D unclear. V lost 4 bases to trimming and J lost 0 bases, with 10 bases between them. The CDR3 extends over 15 amino acids. Looked up from germline, CDR1 is SNHLY and CDR2 is FYNNEI.

This clonotype showed up just a few times. In nucleotides, the CDR3 is TGTGCCAGTAGTATTGGAGGGGAATTGAGCAATCAGCCCCAGCATTTT. It is translated as CASSIGGELSNQPQHF. The V and J genes are TRBV19 and TRBJ1-5; possible D gene TRBD1, 5 bases. Between the trimmed V and J ends, which lost 3 bases and 1 base, there was a span of 13 bases. The CDR3 runs to 16 residues. Germline CDR1 reads LNHDA; CDR2 reads SQIVND (reference sequence).